The source of this T cell receptor beta chain is a study of human T cells and chemical hapten exposure. Looked up from germline, CDR1 is SGHAT and CDR2 is FQNNGV. This CDR3 is built from 15 residues. The V gene lost 1 base and the J gene lost 9 bases, with 18 bases spanning the gap. Time point described: pre-sensitization, week 0. Treatment: therapeutic diphenylcyclopropenone sensitization with weekly scalp DPC. Each patch test followed a blood draw. One entry per CDR3 protein results from TCRdb running MiXCR on the RACE reads. The sample has 200,000 to 300,000 distinct CDR3 sequences; about 8.1% are singletons.

The clonotype comes from a woman between 35 and 50 years old with alopecia areata. Some clones in this sample may be carry-over from other donors' samples. The gene calls are TRBV11-2 and TRBJ2-5; tentatively, D is TRBD2 (6 bases). Sample: whole blood, taken in connection with sensitization to the hapten diphenylcyclopropenone (DPC). In nucleotides, the CDR3 is TGTGCCAGCAGCTTAGCGGTGGTTGTCGGGGAGGCCCAGTACTTC. This gives the protein CASSLAVVVGEAQYF.